The present entry profiles one T cell receptor beta chain with its context. The time point: cycle 4 day 1 (C4D1), after 6 weeks of nivolumab. Every patient was affected by relapse after autologous stem cell transplantation, while exposure to brentuximab vedotin was not uniform. The data derive from a study of PD-1 blockade in classical Hodgkin lymphoma. Whole-study context: Nivolumab dosed at 3 mg/kg went to patients intravenously every 2 weeks.

Sequencing used immunoSEQ multiplex PCR; TCRdb keeps in-frame clones, though not all of them. This sample carries fewer than 100,000 clones, 90% to 95% of them seen once, and the ten largest clones take roughly 1.9%. Sequenced here: peripheral blood mononuclear cells (PBMCs), sampled before the fourth cycle of nivolumab. This sequence was found in a human donor with classical Hodgkin lymphoma.

The CDR3 nucleotides are TGTGCCTGGAGTCGGTTGGTCACCGGGGAGCTGTTTTTT. It is translated as CAWSRLVTGELFF. V is TRBV30 and J is TRBJ2-2; no clear D gene. Looked up from germline, CDR1 is GTSNPN and CDR2 is SVGIG (reference sequence). Between the trimmed V and J ends, which lost 2 bases and 4 bases, there was a span of 8 bases. CDR3 size: 13 residues.